This T cell receptor beta chain stems from a study of blood T cell repertoires in COVID-19. Overall study: COVID-19 samples, acute and convalescent, were from the United States, Italy and Spain.

This clone was detected a few times. In the study's own analysis: It was from reference gene primer amplification that nucleated cell counts were estimated. Data came from immunoSEQ multiplex PCR; TCRdb stores just in-frame clones and leaves some out. The V and J calls and clone size were taken over from that table, and D and trimming were inferred from the DNA. Among approximately 160,000 clones, around 84% were seen once, and the ten largest hold nearly 8%. All enrollees were about 18 to 89 years old and from 20 to 30 US areas. CDR1 and CDR2 (germline): SGHNT, YENEEA. The CDR3 runs 17 residues. Trimming removed 4 bases from V and 9 bases from J; junction bases left unmatched: 13.

Sequencing was carried out using PBMCs or T cells enriched from blood (not recorded which). The chain is built from TRBV11-3 and TRBJ2-1, with TRBD1 matching 12 bases. The sequence was collected from a woman aged 45 to 65 who had recovered from COVID-19. The CDR3 sequence is CASSSGGTGGVRGEQFF. Written as DNA, the CDR3 is TGTGCCAGCAGCTCAGGAGGGACAGGGGGCGTTCGGGGTGAGCAGTTCTTC.